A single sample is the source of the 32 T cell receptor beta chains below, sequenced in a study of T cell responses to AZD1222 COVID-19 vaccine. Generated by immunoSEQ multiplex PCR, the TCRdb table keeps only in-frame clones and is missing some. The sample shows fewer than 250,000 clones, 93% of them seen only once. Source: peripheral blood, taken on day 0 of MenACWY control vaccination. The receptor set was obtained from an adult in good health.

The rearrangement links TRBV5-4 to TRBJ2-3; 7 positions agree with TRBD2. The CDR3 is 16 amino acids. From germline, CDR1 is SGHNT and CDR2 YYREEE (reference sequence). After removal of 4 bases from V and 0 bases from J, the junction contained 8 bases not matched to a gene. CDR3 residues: CASSTRTRRSTDTQYF. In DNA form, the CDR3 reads TGTGCCAGCAGCACCCGGACTAGGCGGAGCACAGATACGCAGTATTTT.

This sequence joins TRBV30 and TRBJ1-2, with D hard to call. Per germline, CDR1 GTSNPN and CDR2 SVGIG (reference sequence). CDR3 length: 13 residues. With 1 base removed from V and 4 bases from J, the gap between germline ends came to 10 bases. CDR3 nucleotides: TGTGCCTGGAGTGGGGCCGCGGGCTATGGCTACACCTTC. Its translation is CAWSGAAGYGYTF.

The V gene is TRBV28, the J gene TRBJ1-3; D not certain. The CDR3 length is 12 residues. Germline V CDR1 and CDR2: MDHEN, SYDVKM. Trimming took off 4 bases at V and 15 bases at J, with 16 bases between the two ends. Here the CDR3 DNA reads TGTGCCAGCAGTTCACCTCCGGGAGCCCCATATTTT. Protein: CASSSPPGAPYF.

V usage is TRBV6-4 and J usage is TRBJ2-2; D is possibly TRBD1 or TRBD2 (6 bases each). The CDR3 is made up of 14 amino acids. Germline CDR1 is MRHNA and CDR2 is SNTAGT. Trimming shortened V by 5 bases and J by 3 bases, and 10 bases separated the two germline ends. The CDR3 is CASSSGEDTGELFF. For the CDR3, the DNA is TGTGCCAGCAGTTCAGGGGAGGACACCGGGGAGCTGTTTTTT.

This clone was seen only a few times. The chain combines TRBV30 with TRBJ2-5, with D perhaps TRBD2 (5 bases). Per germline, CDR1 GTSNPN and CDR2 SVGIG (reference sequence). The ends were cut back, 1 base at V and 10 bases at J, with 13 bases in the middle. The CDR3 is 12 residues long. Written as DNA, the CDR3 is TGTGCCTGGAGTGGTTCCGGGAATATCCAGTACTTC. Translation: CAWSGSGNIQYF.

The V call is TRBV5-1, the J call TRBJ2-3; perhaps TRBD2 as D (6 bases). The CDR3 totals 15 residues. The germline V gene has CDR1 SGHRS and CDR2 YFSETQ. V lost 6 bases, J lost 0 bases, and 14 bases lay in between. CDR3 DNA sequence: TGCGCCAGCAACCCGGCAGGGACTAGCACAGATACGCAGTATTTT. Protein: CASNPAGTSTDTQYF.

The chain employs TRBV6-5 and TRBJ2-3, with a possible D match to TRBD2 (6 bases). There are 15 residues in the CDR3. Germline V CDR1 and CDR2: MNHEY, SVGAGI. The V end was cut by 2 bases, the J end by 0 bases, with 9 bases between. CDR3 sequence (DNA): TGTGCCAGCAGTTACGGTGGGACTAGCACAGATACGCAGTATTTT. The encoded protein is CASSYGGTSTDTQYF.

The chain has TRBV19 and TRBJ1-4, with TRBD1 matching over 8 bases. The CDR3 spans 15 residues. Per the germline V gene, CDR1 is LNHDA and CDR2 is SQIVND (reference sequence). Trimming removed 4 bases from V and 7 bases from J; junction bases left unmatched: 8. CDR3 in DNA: TGTGCCAGTAGTACGCGACAGGGGCACAGTGAAAAACTGTTTTTT. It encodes CASSTRQGHSEKLFF.

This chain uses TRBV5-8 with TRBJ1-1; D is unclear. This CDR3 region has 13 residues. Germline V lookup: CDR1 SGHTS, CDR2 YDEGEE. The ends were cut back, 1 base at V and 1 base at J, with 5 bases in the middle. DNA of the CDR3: TGTGCCAGCAGCTTGATGCAGAACACTGAAGCTTTCTTT. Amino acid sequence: CASSLMQNTEAFF.

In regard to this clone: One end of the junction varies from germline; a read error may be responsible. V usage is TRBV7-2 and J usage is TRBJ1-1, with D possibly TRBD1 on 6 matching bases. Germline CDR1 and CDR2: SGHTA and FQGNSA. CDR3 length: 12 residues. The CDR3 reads CASSRQRQENSF. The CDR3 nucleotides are TGTGCCAGCAGCCGCCAGAGACAGGAGAACAGTTTT.

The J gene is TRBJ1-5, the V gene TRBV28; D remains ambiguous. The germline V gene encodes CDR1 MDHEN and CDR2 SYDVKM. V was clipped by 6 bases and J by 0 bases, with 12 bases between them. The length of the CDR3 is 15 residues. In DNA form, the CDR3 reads TGTGCCAGCAGACCGGAGGGCTATAGCAATCAGCCCCAGCATTTT. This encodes CASRPEGYSNQPQHF.

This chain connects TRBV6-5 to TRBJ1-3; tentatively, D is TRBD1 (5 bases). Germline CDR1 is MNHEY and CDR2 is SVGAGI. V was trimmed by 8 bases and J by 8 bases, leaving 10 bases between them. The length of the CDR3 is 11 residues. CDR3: CASGLGDTIYF. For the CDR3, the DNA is TGTGCCAGCGGACTAGGGGACACCATATATTTT.

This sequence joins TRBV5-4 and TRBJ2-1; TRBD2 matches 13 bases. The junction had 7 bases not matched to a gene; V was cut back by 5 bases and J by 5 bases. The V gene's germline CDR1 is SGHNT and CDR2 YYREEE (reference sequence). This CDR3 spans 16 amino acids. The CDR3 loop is CASRRTSGGNHNEQFF. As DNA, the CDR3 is TGTGCCAGCAGGAGGACTAGCGGGGGAAACCACAATGAGCAGTTCTTC.

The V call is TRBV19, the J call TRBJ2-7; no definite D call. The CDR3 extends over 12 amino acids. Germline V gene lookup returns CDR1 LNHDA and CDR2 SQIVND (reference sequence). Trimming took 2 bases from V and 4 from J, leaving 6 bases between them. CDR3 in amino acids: CASSIWGYEQYF. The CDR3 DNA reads TGTGCCAGTAGTATATGGGGATACGAGCAGTACTTC.

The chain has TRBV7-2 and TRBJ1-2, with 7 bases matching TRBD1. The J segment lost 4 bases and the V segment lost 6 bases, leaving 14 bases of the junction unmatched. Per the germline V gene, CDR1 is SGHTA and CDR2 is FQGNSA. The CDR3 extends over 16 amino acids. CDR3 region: CASSSGGGTSSYGYTF. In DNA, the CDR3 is TGTGCCAGCAGTAGCGGAGGGGGCACCTCCTCCTATGGCTACACCTTC.

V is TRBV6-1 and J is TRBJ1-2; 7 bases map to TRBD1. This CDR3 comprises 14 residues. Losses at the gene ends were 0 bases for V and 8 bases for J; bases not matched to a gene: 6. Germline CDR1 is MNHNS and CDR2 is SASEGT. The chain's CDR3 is CASSEAVQGQGYTF. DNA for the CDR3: TGTGCCAGCAGTGAAGCAGTACAGGGGCAAGGCTACACCTTC.

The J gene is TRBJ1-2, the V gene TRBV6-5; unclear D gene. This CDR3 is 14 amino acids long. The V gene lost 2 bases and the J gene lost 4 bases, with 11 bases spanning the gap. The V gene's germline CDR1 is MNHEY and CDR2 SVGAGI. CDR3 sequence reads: CASSYTQTRYGYTF. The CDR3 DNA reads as TGTGCCAGCAGTTACACCCAGACTCGCTATGGCTACACCTTC.

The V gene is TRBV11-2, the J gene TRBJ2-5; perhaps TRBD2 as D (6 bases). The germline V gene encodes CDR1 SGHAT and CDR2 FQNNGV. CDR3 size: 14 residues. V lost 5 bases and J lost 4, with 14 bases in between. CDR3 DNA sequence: TGTGCCAGCAGCCCACGACTAGAGGGAGAGACCCAGTACTTC. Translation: CASSPRLEGETQYF.

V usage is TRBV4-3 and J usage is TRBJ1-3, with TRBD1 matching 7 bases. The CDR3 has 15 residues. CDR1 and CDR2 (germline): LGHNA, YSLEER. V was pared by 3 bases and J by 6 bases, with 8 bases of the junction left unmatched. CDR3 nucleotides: TGCGCCAGCAGCCAGACTGACAGGGCTCAAAACACCATATATTTT. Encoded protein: CASSQTDRAQNTIYF.

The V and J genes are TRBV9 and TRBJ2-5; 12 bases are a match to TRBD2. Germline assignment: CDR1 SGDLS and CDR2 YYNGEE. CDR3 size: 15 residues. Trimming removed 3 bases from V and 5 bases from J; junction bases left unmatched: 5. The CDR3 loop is CASSAGTSGRETQYF. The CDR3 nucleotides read TGTGCCAGCAGCGCAGGGACTAGCGGGCGCGAGACCCAGTACTTC.

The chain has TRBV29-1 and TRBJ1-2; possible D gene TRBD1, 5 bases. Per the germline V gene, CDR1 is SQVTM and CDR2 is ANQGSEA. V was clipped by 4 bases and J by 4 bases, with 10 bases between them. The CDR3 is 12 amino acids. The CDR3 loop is CSVVTGTYGYTF. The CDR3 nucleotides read TGCAGCGTTGTAACGGGGACCTATGGCTACACCTTC.

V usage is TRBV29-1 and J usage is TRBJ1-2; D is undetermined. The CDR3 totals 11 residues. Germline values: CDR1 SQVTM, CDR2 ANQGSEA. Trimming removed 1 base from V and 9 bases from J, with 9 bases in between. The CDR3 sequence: CSVEGSGSYTF. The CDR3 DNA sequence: TGCAGCGTTGAAGGGAGCGGAAGCTACACCTTC.

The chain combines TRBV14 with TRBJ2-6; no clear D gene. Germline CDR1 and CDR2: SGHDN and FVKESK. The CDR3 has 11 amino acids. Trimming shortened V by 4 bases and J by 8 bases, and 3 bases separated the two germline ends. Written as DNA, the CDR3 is TGTGCCAGCAGCCCTTCCAACGTCCTGACTTTC. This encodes CASSPSNVLTF.

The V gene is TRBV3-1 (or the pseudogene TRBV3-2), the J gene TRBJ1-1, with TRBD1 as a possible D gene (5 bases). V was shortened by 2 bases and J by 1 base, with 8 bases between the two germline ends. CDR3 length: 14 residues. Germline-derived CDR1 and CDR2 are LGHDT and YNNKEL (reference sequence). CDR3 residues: CASSQKGQNTEAFF. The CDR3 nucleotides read TGTGCCAGCAGCCAAAAAGGACAGAACACTGAAGCTTTCTTT.

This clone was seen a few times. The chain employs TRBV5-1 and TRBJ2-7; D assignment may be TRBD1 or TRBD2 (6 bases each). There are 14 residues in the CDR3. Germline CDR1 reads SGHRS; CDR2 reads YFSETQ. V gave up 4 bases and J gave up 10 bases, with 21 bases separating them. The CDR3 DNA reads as TGCGCCAGCAGCCCCCCGCGGGACACACTAGTACAGTACTTC. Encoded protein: CASSPPRDTLVQYF.

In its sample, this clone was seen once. This chain's CDR3 is CATSRDRNGGGNEQYF. In nucleotides, the CDR3 is TGTGCCACCAGCAGAGATCGTAACGGGGGCGGCAACGAGCAGTACTTC. This chain links TRBV15 with TRBJ2-7; D could derive from TRBD1 or TRBD2 (6 bases each). The CDR3 loop spans 16 amino acids. Trimming cost V 0 bases and J 5 bases, with 17 bases left between them. The germline V gene encodes CDR1 LNHNV and CDR2 YYDKDF (reference sequence).

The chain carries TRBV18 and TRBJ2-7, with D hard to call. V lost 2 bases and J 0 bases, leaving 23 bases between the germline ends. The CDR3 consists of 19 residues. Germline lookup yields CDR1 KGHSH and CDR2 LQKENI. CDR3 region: CASSPNPPPQSGSSYEQYF. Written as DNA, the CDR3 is TGTGCCAGCTCACCAAACCCGCCCCCTCAAAGTGGAAGCTCCTACGAGCAGTACTTC.

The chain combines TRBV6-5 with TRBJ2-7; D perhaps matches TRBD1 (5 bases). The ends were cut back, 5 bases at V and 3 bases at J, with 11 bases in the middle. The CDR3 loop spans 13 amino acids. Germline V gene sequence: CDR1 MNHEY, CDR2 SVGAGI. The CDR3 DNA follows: TGTGCCAGCAGTCGAACAGGCGACTACGAGCAGTACTTC. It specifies CASSRTGDYEQYF.

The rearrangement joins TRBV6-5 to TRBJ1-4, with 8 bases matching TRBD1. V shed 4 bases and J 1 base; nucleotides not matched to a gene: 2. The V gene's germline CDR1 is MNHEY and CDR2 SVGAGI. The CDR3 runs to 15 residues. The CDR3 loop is CASSWTGRTNEKLFF. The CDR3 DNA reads TGTGCCAGCAGTTGGACAGGGAGAACTAATGAAAAACTGTTTTTT.

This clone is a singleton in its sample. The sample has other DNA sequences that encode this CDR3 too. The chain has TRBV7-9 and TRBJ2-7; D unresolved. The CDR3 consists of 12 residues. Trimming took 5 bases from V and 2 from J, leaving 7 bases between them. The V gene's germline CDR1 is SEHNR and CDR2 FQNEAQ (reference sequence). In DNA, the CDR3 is TGTGCCAGCAGCCTCGAAACCTACGAGCAGTACTTC. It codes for CASSLETYEQYF.

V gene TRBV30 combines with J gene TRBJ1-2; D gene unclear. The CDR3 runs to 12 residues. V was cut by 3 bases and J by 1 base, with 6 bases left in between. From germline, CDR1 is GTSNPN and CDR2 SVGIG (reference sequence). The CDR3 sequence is CAWSTVNYGYTF. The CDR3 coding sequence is TGTGCCTGGAGCACAGTTAACTATGGCTACACCTTC.

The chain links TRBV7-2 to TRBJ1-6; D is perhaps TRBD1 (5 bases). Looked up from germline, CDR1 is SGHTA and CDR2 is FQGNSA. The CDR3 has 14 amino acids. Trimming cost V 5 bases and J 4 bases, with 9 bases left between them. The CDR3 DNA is TGTGCCAGCAGCCTCCGACAGTATAATTCACCCCTCCACTTT. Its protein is CASSLRQYNSPLHF.